This TCR beta chain appears in the sequencing data of a study of cytomegalovirus exposure and HLA in healthy donors. Whole-study context: Researchers previously reported finding roughly 120 million unique TCR beta sequences from 170 million or so T cells.

Findings and limits, study-wide: One variant, a missense change in DCLRE1C, was linked in a later analysis to TCR beta V- and J-gene trimming. Solely CMV serostatus was available to characterize immune exposure.

In the case of this clone: Its antigen remains unknown.

Losses at the gene ends were 4 bases for V and 5 bases for J; bases not matched to a gene: 13. CDR3 length: 16 residues. Germline V gene lookup returns CDR1 MDHEN and CDR2 SYDVKM. PCR employed 60 Vbeta and 13 Jbeta primers. Sequenced by immunoSEQ multiplex PCR; TCRdb stores in-frame clones only, minus some. The table records roughly 120,000 clones, 60% to 85% of them present only once. This sequence joins TRBV28 and TRBJ1-2; TRBD1 matches at 7 bases. The sequencing sample was made of PBMCs. The source is a man in his fifties or sixties in good health and CMV-seronegative. CDR3 nucleotide sequence: TGTGCCAGCAGTTCCCCCGTGAAGGGGGCGTGGTATGGCTACACCTTC. This encodes CASSSPVKGAWYGYTF.